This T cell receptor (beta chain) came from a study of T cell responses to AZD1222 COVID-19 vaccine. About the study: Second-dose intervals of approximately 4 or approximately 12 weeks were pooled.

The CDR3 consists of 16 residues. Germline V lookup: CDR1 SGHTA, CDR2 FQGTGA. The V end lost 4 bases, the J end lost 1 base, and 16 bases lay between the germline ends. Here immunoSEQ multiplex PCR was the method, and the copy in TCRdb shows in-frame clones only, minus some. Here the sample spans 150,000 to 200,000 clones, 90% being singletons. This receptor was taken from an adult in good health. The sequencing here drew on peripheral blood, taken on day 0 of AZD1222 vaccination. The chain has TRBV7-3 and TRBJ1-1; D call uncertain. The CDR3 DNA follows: TGTGCCAGCAGCTCCGAGGGTCGGAGGGCGAACACTGAAGCTTTCTTT. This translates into CASSSEGRRANTEAFF.